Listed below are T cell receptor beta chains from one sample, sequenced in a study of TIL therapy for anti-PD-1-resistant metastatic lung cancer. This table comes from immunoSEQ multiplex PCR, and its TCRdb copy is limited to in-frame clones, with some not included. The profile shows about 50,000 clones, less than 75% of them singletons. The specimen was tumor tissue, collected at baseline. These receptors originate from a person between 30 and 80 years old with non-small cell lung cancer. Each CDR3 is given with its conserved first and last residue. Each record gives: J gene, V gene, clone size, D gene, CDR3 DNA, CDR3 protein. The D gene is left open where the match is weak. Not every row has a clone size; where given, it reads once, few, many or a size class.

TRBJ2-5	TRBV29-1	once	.	TGCAGCGTTGAAGAGCGCCAAGCCCAGTACTTC	CSVEERQAQYF
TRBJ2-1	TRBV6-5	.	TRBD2	TGTGCCAGCAGCGGGACTAGGGGTGAGCAGTTCTTC	CASSGTRGEQFF
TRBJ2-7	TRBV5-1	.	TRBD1	TGCGCCAGCAGCTTGCCCGGGACAGGGTTTGGTGAGCAGTACTTC	CASSLPGTGFGEQYF
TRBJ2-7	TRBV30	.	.	TGTGCCTGGAGCCGGACCACCTACGAGCAGTACTTC	CAWSRTTYEQYF
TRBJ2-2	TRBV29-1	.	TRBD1	TGCAGCGCCGACAGGGACCATAACGGGGAGCTGTTTTTT	CSADRDHNGELFF
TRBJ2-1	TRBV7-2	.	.	TGTGCCAGCAGCGTACGGCACGCGGGGAATACATACAATGAGCAGTTCTTC	CASSVRHAGNTYNEQFF
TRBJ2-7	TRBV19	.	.	TGTGCCAGTAGTATATCCACCTACGAGCAGTACTTC	CASSISTYEQYF
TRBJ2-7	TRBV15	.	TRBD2	TGTGCCACCAGCAGGGGGCCAGGGGGACTAGCGGGGCTCTCCTACGAGCAGTACTTC	CATSRGPGGLAGLSYEQYF
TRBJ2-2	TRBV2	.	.	TGTGCCAGCGTAAATAGCGCCACCGGGGAGCTGTTTTTT	CASVNSATGELFF
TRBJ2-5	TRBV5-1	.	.	TGCGCCAGCAGCTTGAGGGGGAAGGAGACCCAGTACTTC	CASSLRGKETQYF
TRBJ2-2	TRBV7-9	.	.	TGTGCCAGCAGCTTAGCCGGGGCCACATGGACCGGGGAGCTGTTTTTT	CASSLAGATWTGELFF
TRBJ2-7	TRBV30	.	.	TGTGCCTGGAGTGTAGGGGGGTCAGGCTACGAGCAGTACTTC	CAWSVGGSGYEQYF
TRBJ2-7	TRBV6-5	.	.	TGTGCCAGCAGGTGGGGACTGGGGAACGAGCAGTACTTC	CASRWGLGNEQYF
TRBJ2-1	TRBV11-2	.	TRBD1	TGTGCCAGCAGCTTAGCCCAGGGGGCGCAGAATGAGCAGTTCTTC	CASSLAQGAQNEQFF
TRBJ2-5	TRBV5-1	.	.	TGCGCCAGCAGCTTGGCGGTTTGGGAGACCCAGTACTTC	CASSLAVWETQYF
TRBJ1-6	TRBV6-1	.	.	TGTGCCAGCAGTGGGACGGACTATAATTCACCCCTCCACTTT	CASSGTDYNSPLHF